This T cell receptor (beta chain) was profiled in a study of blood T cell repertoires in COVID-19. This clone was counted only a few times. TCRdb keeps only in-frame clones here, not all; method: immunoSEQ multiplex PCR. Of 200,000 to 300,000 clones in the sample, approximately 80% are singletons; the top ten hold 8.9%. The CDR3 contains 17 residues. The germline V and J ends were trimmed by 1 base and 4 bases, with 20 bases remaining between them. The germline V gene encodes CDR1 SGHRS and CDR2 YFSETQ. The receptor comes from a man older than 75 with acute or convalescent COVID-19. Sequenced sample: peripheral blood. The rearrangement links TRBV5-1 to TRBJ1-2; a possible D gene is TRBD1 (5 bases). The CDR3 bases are TGCGCCAGCAGCTTGACTTCCCCGGGGGAAAGGAGCTATGGCTACACCTTC. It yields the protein CASSLTSPGERSYGYTF.